This T cell receptor beta chain was retrieved from a study of T cells in Graves' hyperthyroidism and ophthalmopathy. Comment on this clonotype: The antigen is undetermined.

Study-wide points: Appearing also in blood were most of the thyroid clonotypes expanded above 0.001.

Using RNA transcripts as the source, TCR beta CDR3 regions were amplified. The TCR CDR3 first-round RT-PCR relied on the HTBI primer set. TCRdb called the multiplex PCR reads again in MiXCR, with one record for every CDR3 protein. The repertoire holds 500,000 to 650,000 distinct CDR3 sequences, with over 35% as singletons. Germline assignment: CDR1 SEHNR and CDR2 FQNEAQ (reference sequence). V was clipped by 5 bases and J by 1 base; unmatched bases: 4. CDR3 length: 14 residues. The sample was peripheral blood or thyroid tissue (not recorded which). The sequence came from an adult woman with Graves' disease, either hyperthyroidism or ophthalmopathy (not recorded which). The chain uses TRBV7-9 and TRBJ1-1; 7 nucleotides match TRBD1. The CDR3 region has the DNA TGTGCCAGCAGCCGGGACAGACCGAACACTGAAGCTTTCTTT. Translation gives CASSRDRPNTEAFF. The full variable domain, completed using reference TRBV7-9 and TRBJ1-1, is DTGVSQNPRHKITKRGQNVTFRCDPISEHNRLYWYRQTLGQGPEFLTYFQNEAQLEKSRLLSDRFSAERPKGSFSTLEIQRTEQGDSAMYLCASSRDRPNTEAFFGQGTRLTVV.